Given below is one TCR beta chain in context. Relative to the germline gene, one junction end is altered; a read error may explain this. TCR beta cDNA was made from 400 to 500 ng total RNA with a constant-region primer. Researchers made the TCR beta libraries by running three nested multiplex PCR rounds with slightly modified ARM-PCR. Rounds one and two of PCR, each of around 9 cycles, were primed with TRBV1-TRBV30 forward primers and a C-beta reverse primer. TCRdb reanalysed the multiplex PCR reads using MiXCR and keeps one entry per CDR3 protein. This table holds 50,000 to 65,000 distinct CDR3 sequences, about two thirds found once. The CDR3 consists of 15 residues. The germline V gene encodes CDR1 SGHAT and CDR2 FQNNGV. Taking about 19-32 mg of unsorted bulk tissue, the authors co-extracted RNA and DNA. This record comes from a study of tumor-infiltrating lymphocytes in primary liver carcinoma.

The sample comprised liver tumor tissue from sampling region 4. As to subset: tumor region T4, right-lateral pole. The TCR originated in a man aged 35 to 55 with primary liver carcinoma and hepatitis B virus infection. The chain carries TRBV11-2 and TRBJ2-1, with 10 bases aligning to TRBD2. CDR3 sequence: CASSPEREGLGEQSF. The CDR3 bases are TGTGCCAGCAGCCCCGAGCGGGAGGGTTTGGGTGAGCAGTCCTTC.